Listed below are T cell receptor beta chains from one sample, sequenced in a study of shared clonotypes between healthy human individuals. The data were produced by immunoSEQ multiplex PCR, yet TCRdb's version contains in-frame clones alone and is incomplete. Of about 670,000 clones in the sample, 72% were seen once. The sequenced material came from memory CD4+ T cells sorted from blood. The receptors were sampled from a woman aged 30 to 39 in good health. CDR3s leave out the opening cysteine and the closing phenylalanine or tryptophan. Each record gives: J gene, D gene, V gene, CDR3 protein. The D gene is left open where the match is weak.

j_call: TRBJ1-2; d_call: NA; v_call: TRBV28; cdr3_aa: ASNIARIYGYT
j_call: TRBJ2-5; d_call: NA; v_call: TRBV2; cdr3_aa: ASTPGQGQVGGKTQY
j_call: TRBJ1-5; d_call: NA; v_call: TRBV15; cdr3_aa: ATSRDTQPQH
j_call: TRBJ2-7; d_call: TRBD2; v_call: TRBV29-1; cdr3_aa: SVEETGGPSAEQY
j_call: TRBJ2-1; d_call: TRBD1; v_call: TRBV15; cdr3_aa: ATSRDRRTGTVSSLPDNEQF
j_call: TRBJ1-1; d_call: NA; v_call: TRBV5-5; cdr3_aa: ASSGGGLRNTEAF
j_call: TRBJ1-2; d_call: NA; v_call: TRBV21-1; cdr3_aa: ASSNYDRVGSRLNGYT
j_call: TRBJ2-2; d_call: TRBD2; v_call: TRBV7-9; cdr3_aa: ASSRGLAGVGTGELF
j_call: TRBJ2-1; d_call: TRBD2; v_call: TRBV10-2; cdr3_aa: ASTDSGSSYNEQF
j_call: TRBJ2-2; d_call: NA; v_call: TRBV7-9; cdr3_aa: ASMPGRANWAGELF
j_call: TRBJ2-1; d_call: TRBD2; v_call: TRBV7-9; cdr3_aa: ASSPIPSGLDNEQF
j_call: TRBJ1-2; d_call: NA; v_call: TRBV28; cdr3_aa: ASSPTVYGYT
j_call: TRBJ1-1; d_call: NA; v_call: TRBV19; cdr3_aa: ASSIQWASTEAF
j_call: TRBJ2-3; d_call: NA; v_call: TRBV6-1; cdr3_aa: AGLAEGTDTQY
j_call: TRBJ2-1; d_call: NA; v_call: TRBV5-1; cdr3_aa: ASSLVLGTYNEQF
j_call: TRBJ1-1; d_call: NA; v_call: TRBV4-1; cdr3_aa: ASSQLPPGTEAF
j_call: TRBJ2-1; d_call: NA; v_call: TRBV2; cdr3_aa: ASWDASYNEQF
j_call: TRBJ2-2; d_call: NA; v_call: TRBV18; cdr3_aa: ASSQSETGELF
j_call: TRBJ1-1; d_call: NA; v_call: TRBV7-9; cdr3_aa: ASSLFGAGLNTEAF
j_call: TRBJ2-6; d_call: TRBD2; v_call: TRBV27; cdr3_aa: ASSVRRGGSGANVLT
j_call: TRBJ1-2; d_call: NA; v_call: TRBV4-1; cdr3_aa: ASSQESISLGYT
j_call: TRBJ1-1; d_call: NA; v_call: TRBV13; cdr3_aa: ASSFTTGGDTEAF
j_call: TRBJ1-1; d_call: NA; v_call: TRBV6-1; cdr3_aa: ASSASGMNTEAF
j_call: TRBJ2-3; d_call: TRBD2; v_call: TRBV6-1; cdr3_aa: ASSVSGSGTDTQY
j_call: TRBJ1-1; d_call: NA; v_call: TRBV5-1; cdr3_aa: ASRPGVNTEAF
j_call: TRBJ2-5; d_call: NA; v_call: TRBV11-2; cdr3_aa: ASSLVGQETQY
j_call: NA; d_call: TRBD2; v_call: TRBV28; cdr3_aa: ASSILGGGYIEQY
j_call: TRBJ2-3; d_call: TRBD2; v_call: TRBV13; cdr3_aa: ASSPEAGVISDTQY
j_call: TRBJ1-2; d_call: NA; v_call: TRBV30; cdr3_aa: AWSPLTANYGYT
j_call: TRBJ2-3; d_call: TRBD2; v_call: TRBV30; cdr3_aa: AWRTSGSTDTQY
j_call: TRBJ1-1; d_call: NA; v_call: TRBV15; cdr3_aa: ATSRDGGNTEAF
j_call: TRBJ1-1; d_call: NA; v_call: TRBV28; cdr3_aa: ASSRVKEAF
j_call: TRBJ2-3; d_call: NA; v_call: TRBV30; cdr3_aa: AWSSQLATDTQY
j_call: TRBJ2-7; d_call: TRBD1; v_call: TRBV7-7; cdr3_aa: ASSSGQGPYEQY
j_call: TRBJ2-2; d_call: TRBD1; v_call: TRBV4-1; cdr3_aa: ASSQEAYTQGAGELF
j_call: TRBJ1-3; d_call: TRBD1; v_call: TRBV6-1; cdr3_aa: ASSEGQVGNTIY
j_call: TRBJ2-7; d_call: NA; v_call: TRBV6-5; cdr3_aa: ASSYSGTATYEQY
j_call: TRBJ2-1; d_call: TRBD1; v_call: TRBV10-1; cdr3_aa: ASRETGTGYNEQF
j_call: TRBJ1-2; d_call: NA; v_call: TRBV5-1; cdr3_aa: ASSLVGAYGYT
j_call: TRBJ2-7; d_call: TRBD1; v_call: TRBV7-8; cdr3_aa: ASSRQQGAQGGTNYEQY
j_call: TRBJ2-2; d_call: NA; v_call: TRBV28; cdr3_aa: ASNVQNTGELF
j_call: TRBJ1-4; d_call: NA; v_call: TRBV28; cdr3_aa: ASSEGGRGAGEKLF
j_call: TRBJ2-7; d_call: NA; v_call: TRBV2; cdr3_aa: ASSFGQIYEQY
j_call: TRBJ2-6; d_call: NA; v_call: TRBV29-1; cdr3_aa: SVVDGSSSGANVLT
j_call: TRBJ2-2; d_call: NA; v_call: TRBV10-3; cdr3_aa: AIAQAGRSQNTGELF
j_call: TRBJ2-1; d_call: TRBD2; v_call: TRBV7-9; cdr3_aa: ASSLGLAGRAVYNEQF
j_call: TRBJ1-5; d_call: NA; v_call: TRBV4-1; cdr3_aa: ASSQGSGYQPQH
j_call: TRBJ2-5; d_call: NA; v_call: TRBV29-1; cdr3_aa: SARQTQETQY
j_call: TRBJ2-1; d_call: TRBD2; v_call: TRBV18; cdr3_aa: ASSPPGGLAGFKDEQF
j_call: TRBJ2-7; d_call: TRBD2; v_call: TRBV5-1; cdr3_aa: ASSLDSSGRGVYEQY
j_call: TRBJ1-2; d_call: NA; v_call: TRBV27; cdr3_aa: ASSSMTGLANYGYT
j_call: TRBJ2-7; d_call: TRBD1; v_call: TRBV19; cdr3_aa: ASSRRTGENEQY
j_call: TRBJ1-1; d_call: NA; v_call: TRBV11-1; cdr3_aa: ASSQTAGTEAF